This T cell receptor beta chain was observed in a study of T-cell memory formation after mild COVID-19. Trimming pared 3 bases from V and 6 bases from J, leaving 11 bases between. Germline CDR1 reads LNHNV; CDR2 reads YYDKDF (reference sequence). This CDR3 is 13 amino acids long. This clonotype was recorded a few times. In TCRdb, the 5' RACE reads were re-called with MiXCR into one record per CDR3 protein. The data show around 160,000 distinct CDR3 sequences, with 11% seen just once and around 3.8% held by the top ten. The chain has TRBV15 and TRBJ1-1, with D perhaps matching TRBD1 (5 bases). The sequencing sample was made of PBMCs or a T cell subset sorted from them (not recorded which). The receptor was derived from a young man who had mild COVID-19 (a few samples of this study predate the infection). Cell type and time point are not known. The CDR3 DNA reads TGTGCCACCAGCAGCCAGGGTCCGGCTGAAGCTTTCTTT. It codes for CATSSQGPAEAFF.